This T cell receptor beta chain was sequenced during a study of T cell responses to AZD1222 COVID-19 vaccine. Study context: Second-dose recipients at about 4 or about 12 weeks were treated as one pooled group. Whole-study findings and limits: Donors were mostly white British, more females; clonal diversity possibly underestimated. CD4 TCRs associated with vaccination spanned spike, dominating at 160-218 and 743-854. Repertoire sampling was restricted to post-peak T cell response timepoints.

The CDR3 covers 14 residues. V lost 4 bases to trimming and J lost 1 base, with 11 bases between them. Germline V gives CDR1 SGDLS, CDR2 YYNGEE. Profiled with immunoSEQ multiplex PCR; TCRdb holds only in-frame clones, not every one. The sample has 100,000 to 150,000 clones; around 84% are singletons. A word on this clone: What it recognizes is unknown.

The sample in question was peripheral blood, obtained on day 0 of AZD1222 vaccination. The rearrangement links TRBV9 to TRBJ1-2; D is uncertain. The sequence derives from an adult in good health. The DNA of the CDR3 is TGTGCCAGCAGCTTAGACACAGATAACTATGGCTACACCTTC. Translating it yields CASSLDTDNYGYTF.